A single sample gave rise to the 12 T cell receptor beta chains below, sequenced in a study of blood T cell repertoires in COVID-19. The assay was immunoSEQ multiplex PCR, and TCRdb's table has in-frame clones only and misses some. The data contain approximately 40,000 clones, roughly 88% of them seen just once; the ten biggest clones take up approximately 10%. Sequences were obtained from peripheral blood. The receptor source for this set is a woman aged 70-85 years with acute or convalescent COVID-19.

This clone appeared once. The chain recombines TRBV3-1 (or the pseudogene TRBV3-2) with TRBJ1-2, with D uncertain. Germline loops: CDR1 LGHDT, CDR2 YNNKEL (reference sequence). This CDR3 has 13 residues. Trimming stripped 1 base from V and 8 bases from J, with 11 bases between. Here the CDR3 reads CASSQGQPGGYTF. The CDR3 DNA sequence: TGTGCCAGCAGCCAAGGCCAGCCGGGAGGCTACACCTTC.

CDR3 residues: CASSLGLAGVYEQYV. CDR3 bases: TGTGCCAGCAGTCTGGGACTAGCGGGGGTTTACGAGCAGTACGTC. The V and J genes are TRBV28 and TRBJ2-7; the match to TRBD2 covers 14 bases. CDR1 and CDR2 from the germline V gene are MDHEN and SYDVKM. The CDR3 runs 15 residues. With 5 bases clipped from V and 4 bases from J, the junction kept 4 bases outside the gene matches.

The chain couples TRBV7-9 to TRBJ2-2, with a possible D match to TRBD1 (6 bases). The V gene's germline CDR1 is SEHNR and CDR2 FQNEAQ (reference sequence). V was cut by 5 bases and J by 6 bases, with 13 bases left in between. The CDR3 loop spans 14 amino acids. CDR3 region: CASSQLQGPGELFF. The CDR3 DNA follows: TGTGCCAGCAGCCAATTACAGGGCCCCGGGGAGCTGTTTTTT. Full variable domain (missing parts from reference TRBV7-9 and TRBJ2-2): DTGVSQNPRHKITKRGQNVTFRCDPISEHNRLYWYRQTLGQGPEFLTYFQNEAQLEKSRLLSDRFSAERPKGSFSTLEIQRTEQGDSAMYLCASSQLQGPGELFFGEGSRLTVL.

The V and J genes are TRBV18 and TRBJ2-7; TRBD1 agrees at 7 bases. Trimming took 4 bases from V and 5 from J; bases not matched to a gene: 8. This CDR3 comprises 14 residues. Germline V gene lookup returns CDR1 KGHSH and CDR2 LQKENI. CDR3 bases: TGTGCCAGCTCACGATCTGGGACAGCTAACGAGCAGTACGTC. It specifies CASSRSGTANEQYV.

This sequence joins TRBV24-1 and TRBJ1-4, with TRBD1 matching 8 bases. The CDR3 consists of 15 residues. Germline V gene sequence: CDR1 KGHDR, CDR2 SFDVKD. V trimming: 7 bases; J trimming: 10 bases; junction bases outside the gene matches: 13. CDR3 sequence: CATRKRTGWFVKLFF. As DNA, the CDR3 is TGTGCCACCAGAAAACGGACAGGGTGGTTCGTAAAACTGTTTTTT.

The gene calls are TRBV20-1 and TRBJ2-1, with D hard to call. Trimming took 3 bases from V and 7 from J, leaving 4 bases between them. The CDR3 loop spans 10 amino acids. CDR1 and CDR2 from the germline V gene are DFQATT and SNEGSKA (reference sequence). CDR3 coding DNA: TGCAGTGCTAGCACTAATGAGCAGTTCTTC. It specifies CSASTNEQFF.

The rearrangement uses TRBV5-4 and TRBJ1-3; D may be TRBD1 (6 bases). Germline assignment: CDR1 SGHNT and CDR2 YYREEE (reference sequence). This CDR3 contains 17 residues. V lost 5 bases and J lost 0, with 18 bases in between. CDR3 nucleotide sequence: TGTGCCAGCAGTCAGAAGAACAGGGTCGACTCTGGAAACACCATATATTTT. As protein: CASSQKNRVDSGNTIYF.

The V and J genes are TRBV7-3 and TRBJ2-1; 15 bases align to TRBD2. CDR3 length: 16 residues. From germline, CDR1 is SGHTA and CDR2 FQGTGA. Trimming removed 4 bases from V and 9 bases from J; junction bases left unmatched: 7. The DNA for the CDR3 is TGTGCCAGCAGCTCCCGGACTAGCGGGAGGGTCGGTGAGCAGTTCTTC. It is translated as CASSSRTSGRVGEQFF.

CDR3 coding DNA: TGTGCCAGCAGTGAATCCCGAGGAGCAGGGGGTCTCCGATATGGCTACACCTTC. Protein sequence: CASSESRGAGGLRYGYTF. The rearrangement joins TRBV6-1 to TRBJ1-2; 7 bases match TRBD1. The CDR3 runs to 18 residues. The junction had 17 bases not matched to a gene; V was cut back by 2 bases and J by 5 bases. Per the germline V gene, CDR1 is MNHNS and CDR2 is SASEGT.

The chain couples TRBV29-1 to TRBJ1-4, with no clear D. With 6 bases removed from V and 0 bases from J, the gap between germline ends came to 11 bases. The CDR3 is 14 amino acids. CDR1 and CDR2 from the germline V gene are SQVTM and ANQGSEA. The CDR3 DNA follows: TGCAGCGTCGGGTTTCGATCAACTAATGAAAAACTGTTTTTT. Its translation: CSVGFRSTNEKLFF.

The rearrangement links TRBV20-1 to TRBJ2-3, with D uncertain. The CDR3 has 11 residues. V gave up 7 bases and J gave up 4 bases, with 9 bases separating them. Germline-derived CDR1 and CDR2 are DFQATT and SNEGSKA (reference sequence). CDR3 region: CSVIPADTQYF. CDR3 sequence (DNA): TGCAGTGTTATTCCCGCAGATACGCAGTATTTT.

DNA for the CDR3: TGTGCCAGCAGCCCGACAGGGAATAGGTACAATGAGCAGTTCTTC. It is translated as CASSPTGNRYNEQFF. This rearrangement joins TRBV7-9 to TRBJ2-1; 7 bases are a match to TRBD1. CDR1 and CDR2 from the germline V gene are SEHNR and FQNEAQ (reference sequence). CDR3 length: 15 amino acids. The V segment lost 5 bases and the J segment 4 bases; nucleotides outside the gene matches: 8. Variable domain in full (rest from reference TRBV7-9 and TRBJ2-1): DTGVSQNPRHKITKRGQNVTFRCDPISEHNRLYWYRQTLGQGPEFLTYFQNEAQLEKSRLLSDRFSAERPKGSFSTLEIQRTEQGDSAMYLCASSPTGNRYNEQFFGPGTRLTVL.